These 15 T cell receptor beta chains originate from one sample sequenced in a study of blood T cell repertoires in COVID-19. Method: immunoSEQ multiplex PCR; TCRdb's copy keeps in-frame clones and lacks some. Among about 320,000 clones, roughly 90% were seen once, and the ten largest hold about 6%. The sequenced sample consisted of peripheral blood. The receptors were sampled from a man in his late teens or twenties who had recovered from COVID-19.

The rearrangement uses TRBV10-3 and TRBJ1-2; D ambiguous. Germline V gives CDR1 ENHRY, CDR2 SYGVKD. This CDR3 contains 15 residues. With 3 bases removed from V and 1 base from J, the gap between germline ends came to 12 bases. The CDR3, as DNA: TGTGCCATCAGTGAAGCGGAACTCCATAACTATGGCTACACCTTC. This gives the protein CAISEAELHNYGYTF.

The chain uses TRBV2 and TRBJ2-1; 9 positions match TRBD2. The CDR3 totals 16 residues. With 7 bases clipped from V and 0 bases from J, the junction kept 7 bases outside the gene matches. Germline CDR1 and CDR2: SNHLY and FYNNEI. The CDR3 coding sequence is TGTGCCAGCATGGGGCTAGCGGGGAGCTCCTACAATGAGCAGTTCTTC. It translates to CASMGLAGSSYNEQFF.

This clone was counted a single time. The chain is built from TRBV7-9 and TRBJ1-1, with D possibly being TRBD1 (5 bases). This CDR3 is built from 14 residues. V was clipped by 6 bases and J by 0 bases, with 11 bases between them. Germline values: CDR1 SEHNR, CDR2 FQNEAQ (reference sequence). CDR3 bases: TGTGCCAGCAGTTACGACAGTGTGAACACTGAAGCTTTCTTT. Translation: CASSYDSVNTEAFF.

This sequence joins TRBV10-1 and TRBJ1-3; a weak D match, TRBD1 (6 bases). The CDR3 is 16 amino acids. Trimming took 6 bases from V and 0 from J, leaving 15 bases between them. Per germline, CDR1 WNHNN and CDR2 SYGVQD (reference sequence). The DNA for the CDR3 is TGCGCCAGCAGCCCCGAGGGGGAACCCTCTGGAAACACCATATATTTT. This sequence encodes CASSPEGEPSGNTIYF.

The chain uses TRBV20-1 and TRBJ2-7; D is possibly TRBD2 (6 bases). Germline CDR1 and CDR2: DFQATT and SNEGSKA (reference sequence). The CDR3 is made up of 11 amino acids. CDR3 bases: TGCGCGCTGGGGGGTCCCTACGAGCAGTACTTC. Its translation: CALGGPYEQYF.

This chain links TRBV18 with TRBJ1-4; TRBD1 is a possible D gene (6 bases). CDR1 is KGHSH, CDR2 LQKENI, per germline. This CDR3 has 15 residues. The ends were cut back, 2 bases at V and 7 bases at J, with 14 bases in the middle. CDR3 amino acids: CASSPRDTGGEKLFF. CDR3 bases: TGTGCCAGCTCACCAAGGGACACTGGGGGTGAAAAACTGTTTTTT.

The chain uses TRBV3-1 (or the pseudogene TRBV3-2) and TRBJ2-5; D ambiguous. The CDR3 runs 14 residues. Germline-derived CDR1 and CDR2 are LGHDT and YNNKEL (reference sequence). Trimming removed 2 bases at V and 2 bases at J, with 9 bases between. CDR3: CASSQMIVQETQYF. The DNA of the CDR3 is TGTGCCAGCAGCCAAATGATAGTACAAGAGACCCAGTACTTC.

The V and J genes are TRBV5-1 and TRBJ2-5; the match to TRBD2 covers 13 bases. The junction had 2 bases not matched to a gene; V was cut back by 3 bases and J by 3 bases. Germline assignment: CDR1 SGHRS and CDR2 YFSETQ. The CDR3 spans 15 residues. This CDR3 is CASSSGLAGKETQYF. In nucleotides, the CDR3 is TGCGCCAGCAGCTCGGGACTAGCGGGAAAAGAGACCCAGTACTTC.

The chain links TRBV25-1 to TRBJ1-1; tentative D call: TRBD1 (6 bases). The CDR3 totals 16 residues. Per germline, CDR1 MGHDK and CDR2 SYGVNS. Between the trimmed V and J ends, which lost 0 bases and 1 base, there was a span of 12 bases. CDR3 residues: CASSEYAGAANTEAFF. The CDR3 nucleotides are TGTGCCAGCAGTGAATATGCGGGGGCAGCGAACACTGAAGCTTTCTTT.

This clone was picked up a small number of times. The J gene is TRBJ1-1, the V gene TRBV6-5, with D unresolved. The CDR3 is 15 amino acids. Germline V gene lookup returns CDR1 MNHEY and CDR2 SVGAGI. Trimming left V 7 bases short and J 5 bases short, with 20 bases between. The CDR3, as DNA: TGTGCCAGCACCTATTATCTCCGGGGTGGGACTGAAGCTTTCTTT. It codes for CASTYYLRGGTEAFF.

Written as DNA, the CDR3 is TGTGCCAGCAGCGGTGGGACAGGGGGCGATGCTAACTATGGCTACACCTTC. Encoded protein: CASSGGTGGDANYGYTF. The V call is TRBV13, the J call TRBJ1-2, with 12 nucleotides matching TRBD1. The CDR3 has 17 amino acids. The germline V gene encodes CDR1 PRHDT and CDR2 FYEKMQ (reference sequence). Germline trimming cut 5 bases from V and 0 bases from J; bases unmatched to any gene: 7. The full variable domain, rest sourced from reference TRBV13 and TRBJ1-2, is AAGVIQSPRHLIKEKRETATLKCYPIPRHDTVYWYQQGPGQDPQFLISFYEKMQSDKGSIPDRFSAQQFSDYHSELNMSSLELGDSALYFCASSGGTGGDANYGYTFGSGTRLTVV.

The rearrangement joins TRBV5-1 to TRBJ1-2; a weak D match, TRBD1 (6 bases). In germline, CDR1 is SGHRS, CDR2 YFSETQ. V was clipped by 6 bases and J by 6 bases, with 21 bases between them. There are 15 residues in the CDR3. In nucleotides, the CDR3 is TGCGCCAGCACGGAACAGGGAAGCTCTCTCAATGGCTACACCTTC. This translates into CASTEQGSSLNGYTF. The whole variable domain, remainder taken from reference TRBV5-1 and TRBJ1-2, is KAGVTQTPRYLIKTRGQQVTLSCSPISGHRSVSWYQQTPGQGLQFLFEYFSETQRNKGNFPGRFSGRQFSNSRSEMNVSTLELGDSALYLCASTEQGSSLNGYTFGSGTRLTVV.

V usage is TRBV11-2 and J usage is TRBJ1-2; D is possibly TRBD1 (5 bases). The CDR3 consists of 13 residues. Germline-derived CDR1 and CDR2 are SGHAT and FQNNGV. Trimming shortened V by 1 base and J by 7 bases, and 10 bases separated the two germline ends. The CDR3 loop is CASSLVGGGGYTF. The CDR3 DNA follows: TGTGCCAGCAGCTTAGTCGGGGGAGGTGGCTACACCTTC.

This rearrangement joins TRBV12-3 or TRBV12-4 to TRBJ2-1; no clear D gene. Trimming pared 2 bases from V and 8 bases from J, leaving 10 bases between. This CDR3 spans 13 amino acids. CDR3 amino acids: CASSLQTHDEQFF. CDR3 DNA sequence: TGTGCCAGCAGTTTACAGACTCATGATGAGCAGTTCTTC.

This clone has just one count. V is TRBV19 and J is TRBJ1-1; 7 positions agree with TRBD1. The junction had 3 bases not matched to a gene; V was cut back by 4 bases and J by 1 base. From germline, CDR1 is LNHDA and CDR2 SQIVND (reference sequence). This CDR3 contains 14 residues. The CDR3 loop is CASSRDSANTEAFF. The DNA for the CDR3 is TGTGCCAGTAGTAGGGACAGCGCGAACACTGAAGCTTTCTTT.